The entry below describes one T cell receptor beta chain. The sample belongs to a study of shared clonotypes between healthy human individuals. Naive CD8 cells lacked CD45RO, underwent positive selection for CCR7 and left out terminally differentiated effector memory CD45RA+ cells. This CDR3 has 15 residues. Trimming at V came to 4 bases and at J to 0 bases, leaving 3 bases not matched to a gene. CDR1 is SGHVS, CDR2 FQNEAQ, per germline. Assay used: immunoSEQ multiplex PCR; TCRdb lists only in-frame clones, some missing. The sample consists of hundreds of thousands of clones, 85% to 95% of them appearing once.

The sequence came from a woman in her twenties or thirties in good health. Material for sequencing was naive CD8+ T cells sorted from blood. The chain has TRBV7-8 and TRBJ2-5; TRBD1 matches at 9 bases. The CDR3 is CASSSRDRDQETQYF. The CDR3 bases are TGTGCCAGCAGCTCACGGGACAGGGACCAAGAGACCCAGTACTTC.